These 11 T cell receptor beta chains originate from one sample sequenced in a study of blood T cell repertoires in COVID-19. The repertoire was sequenced with immunoSEQ multiplex PCR; TCRdb's copy has only in-frame clones and lacks some. This table has just under 250,000 clones, approximately 86% appearing once. Sequencing input: peripheral blood. The receptors here all came from a woman between 25 and 40 years old who had recovered from COVID-19.

This chain's CDR3 is CASSPPRVTNEKLFF. In nucleotides, the CDR3 is TGTGCCAGCTCACCACCCAGGGTCACTAATGAAAAACTGTTTTTT. V usage is TRBV18 and J usage is TRBJ1-4; weak D call: TRBD1 (5 bases). The CDR3 length is 15 residues. Germline assignment: CDR1 KGHSH and CDR2 LQKENI. Trimming pared 0 bases from V and 2 bases from J, leaving 7 bases between.

This clone showed up just once. CDR3 protein: CASSSPWTSPSRTDTQYF. The CDR3 nucleotides read TGTGCCAGTAGTAGTCCGTGGACTAGCCCCTCGAGAACAGATACGCAGTATTTT. The chain combines TRBV19 with TRBJ2-3; 8 nucleotides line up with TRBD2. V lost 4 bases, J lost 3 bases, and 15 bases stayed unmatched. Looked up from germline, CDR1 is LNHDA and CDR2 is SQIVND (reference sequence). This CDR3 contains 18 residues.

This rearrangement joins TRBV6-2 or TRBV6-3 to TRBJ2-7; D is ambiguous. The CDR3 covers 14 residues. The V end lost 5 bases, the J end lost 0 bases, and 11 bases lay between the germline ends. Germline V gives CDR1 MNHEY, CDR2 SVGEGT. The CDR3 DNA is TGTGCCAGCAGTCAGACCAGGCTCTCCTACGAGCAGTACTTC. It translates to CASSQTRLSYEQYF.

V gene TRBV10-2 combines with J gene TRBJ2-2, with D hard to call. Germline V CDR1 and CDR2: WSHSY, SAAADI. Trimming cost V 8 bases and J 0 bases, with 10 bases left between them. The CDR3 is 14 residues long. CDR3 DNA sequence: TGCGCCAGCTCGGGTCGGGCGAACACCGGGGAGCTGTTTTTT. Translated, it gives CASSGRANTGELFF.

This rearrangement joins TRBV29-1 to TRBJ2-1, with 10 bases aligning to TRBD1. V lost 2 bases to trimming and J lost 7 bases; unmatched junction nucleotides: 8. Germline V gene sequence: CDR1 SQVTM, CDR2 ANQGSEA. The CDR3 runs 15 residues. The CDR3 DNA reads as TGCAGCGTTGAAATACCGGGACAGGGGTTGAATGAGCAGTTCTTC. Protein: CSVEIPGQGLNEQFF.

V and J are TRBV7-9 and TRBJ2-3; possibly TRBD1 for D (8 bases). Per germline, CDR1 SEHNR and CDR2 FQNEAQ (reference sequence). This CDR3 has 17 amino acids. Trimming removed 4 bases at V and 0 bases at J, with 17 bases between. The CDR3 bases are TGTGCCAGCAGCTCCTGGGGGGGGACAGGCAGCACAGATACGCAGTATTTT. The encoded protein is CASSSWGGTGSTDTQYF.

This rearrangement joins TRBV7-9 to TRBJ1-1, with D tentatively TRBD1 (6 bases). CDR3 length: 13 amino acids. V lost 5 bases, J lost 10 bases, and 17 bases lay in between. Germline assignment: CDR1 SEHNR and CDR2 FQNEAQ (reference sequence). CDR3 sequence: CASSRQDRLGAFF. DNA for the CDR3: TGTGCCAGCAGCCGACAGGATCGACTTGGAGCTTTCTTT.

The chain recombines TRBV5-1 with TRBJ2-2; 10 nucleotides align to TRBD1. The CDR3 runs to 17 residues. J lost 7 bases, V lost 1 base, and 10 bases had no gene match. Germline CDR1 SGHRS, CDR2 YFSETQ. For the CDR3, the DNA is TGCGCCAGCAGCTTGTACCCGGGACAGGGGATGATCGGGGAGCTGTTTTTT. Translation: CASSLYPGQGMIGELFF.

The chain links TRBV6-5 to TRBJ2-7; 12 positions match TRBD2. The germline V gene encodes CDR1 MNHEY and CDR2 SVGAGI. Trimming cost V 7 bases and J 7 bases; bases outside gene matches: 11. There are 15 residues in the CDR3. The CDR3 coding sequence is TGTGCCAGCAAAACTAGCGGGGGGCCCAACGGGGAGCAGTACTTC. Encoded protein: CASKTSGGPNGEQYF.

The chain uses TRBV19 and TRBJ1-1; D is ambiguous. The CDR3 consists of 12 residues. Trimming took 5 bases from V and 1 from J, leaving 5 bases between them. Germline lookup yields CDR1 LNHDA and CDR2 SQIVND (reference sequence). This CDR3 reads CASSWRNTEAFF. The CDR3 nucleotides are TGTGCCAGTAGTTGGAGGAACACTGAAGCTTTCTTT.

This chain uses TRBV12-5 with TRBJ2-7, with TRBD2 identical over 10 bases. The length of the CDR3 is 17 residues. The germline V gene has CDR1 LGHNT and CDR2 FRNRAP. Unmatched junction bases numbered 8, after V lost 0 bases and J lost 3 bases. The DNA for the CDR3 is TGTGCTAGTGGTTTGGTCTCAACTAGCGGGGCTCTCTACGAGCAGTACTTC. This sequence encodes CASGLVSTSGALYEQYF.